Below are 10 T cell receptor beta chains sequenced from a single sample in a study of blood T cells in healthy people across ages. Sample-barcoded 5' priming and a J-beta primer mix drove a second PCR of roughly 6 to 12 cycles. TCRdb re-analysed the 5' RACE reads in MiXCR, keeping a single row per CDR3 protein. Found here are 790,000 or so distinct CDR3 sequences, 46% of them singletons; the top ten hold 15% to 20%. Input material: blood. These TCRs come from a man older than 75 in good health.

This clonotype was seen only a few times. J is TRBJ1-2 and V is TRBV3-1; D not certain. The ends were cut back, 1 base at V and 4 bases at J, with 7 bases in the middle. This CDR3 has 13 amino acids. Germline V lookup: CDR1 LGHDT, CDR2 YNNKEL (reference sequence). CDR3 coding DNA: TGTGCCAGCAGCCAAGCACGCGGCTATGGCTACACCTTC. Its translation: CASSQARGYGYTF.

This clonotype was counted between two and nine times. The rearrangement joins TRBV4-2 to TRBJ2-5; D not certain. Deletions cut 0 bases from V and 0 bases from J, with 5 bases between. CDR3 length equals 14 residues. CDR1 LGHNA and CDR2 YNFKEQ come from the germline V gene. CDR3 amino acids: CASSQEGYQETQYF. CDR3 bases: TGTGCCAGCAGCCAAGAGGGATACCAAGAGACCCAGTACTTC.

DNA for the CDR3: TGTGCCAGCAGACATAGACAGGGGCTTGGGGAGCAGTACTTC. Encoded protein: CASRHRQGLGEQYF. J is TRBJ2-5 and V is TRBV5-8; TRBD1 matches 8 bases. The germline CDR1 and CDR2 sequences are SGHTS and YDEGEE. J lost 11 bases, V lost 5 bases, and 14 bases had no gene match. This CDR3 region has 14 residues.

This clonotype was detected only a few times. The chain couples TRBV2 to TRBJ2-5; D not certain. Germline CDR1 SNHLY, CDR2 FYNNEI. The CDR3 length is 13 residues. Trimming left V 8 bases short and J 1 base short, with 11 bases between. For the CDR3, the DNA is TGTGCCAGCCCAGAGACCCGCCAAGAGACCCAGTACTTC. It codes for CASPETRQETQYF. Using reference TRBV2 and TRBJ2-5 for the parts outside the CDR3, the full variable domain is EPEVTQTPSHQVTQMGQEVILRCVPISNHLYFYWYRQILGQKVEFLVSFYNNEISEKSEIFDDQFSVERPDGSNFTLKIRSTKLEDSAMYFCASPETRQETQYFGPGTRLLVL.

Many counts were recorded for this clonotype. The chain combines TRBV4-3 with TRBJ2-2, with D unresolved. CDR1 LGHNA and CDR2 YSLEER come from the germline V gene. V dropped 0 bases and J dropped 2 bases, with 4 bases sitting between them. CDR3 length equals 14 residues. The CDR3 bases are TGCGCCAGCAGCCAAGACATAAACACCGGGGAGCTGTTTTTT. This codes for CASSQDINTGELFF.

This CDR3 reads CAIKGQVTYEQYF. Here the CDR3 DNA reads TGTGCCATCAAAGGACAGGTTACCTACGAGCAGTACTTC. This chain links TRBV10-3 with TRBJ2-7; 7 positions match TRBD1. The CDR3 totals 13 residues. Unmatched junction bases numbered 5, after V lost 7 bases and J lost 2 bases. Germline V lookup: CDR1 ENHRY, CDR2 SYGVKD.

The CDR3 coding sequence is TGTGCCACCAGTGGCTCGTCCGGGAGGAGGGCAGATACGCAGTATTTT. Its protein is CATSGSSGRRADTQYF. This chain links TRBV24-1 with TRBJ2-3, with 7 bases lining up with TRBD2. Germline V CDR1 and CDR2: KGHDR, SFDVKD. V lost 5 bases, J lost 4 bases, and 11 bases stayed unmatched. The CDR3 is 16 amino acids.

The chain recombines TRBV12-3 or TRBV12-4 with TRBJ2-1, with D perhaps matching TRBD1 or TRBD2 (7 bases each). The CDR3 runs 19 residues. Trimming cost V 2 bases and J 8 bases, with 28 bases left between them. The CDR3 spells CASSLLGGIGGARSHEQFF. Written as DNA, the CDR3 is TGTGCCAGCAGTTTATTGGGGGGGATAGGGGGCGCAAGGAGTCATGAGCAGTTCTTC.

V gene TRBV7-2 combines with J gene TRBJ1-5; D remains ambiguous. Germline loops: CDR1 SGHTA, CDR2 FQGNSA. Trimming pared 1 base from V and 4 bases from J, leaving 8 bases between. The CDR3 is 14 residues long. The CDR3 region is CASSLDGWNQPQHF. The CDR3 region has the DNA TGTGCCAGCAGCTTAGATGGATGGAATCAGCCCCAGCATTTT. Combining the CDR3 with reference TRBV7-2 and TRBJ1-5 gives the whole variable domain GAGVSQSPSNKVTEKGKDVELRCDPISGHTALYWYRQSLGQGLEFLIYFQGNSAPDKSGLPSDRFSAERTGGSVSTLTIQRTQQEDSAVYLCASSLDGWNQPQHFGDGTRLSIL.

In its sample, this clonotype was seen a few times. V gene TRBV5-1 combines with J gene TRBJ2-7, with 10 bases fitting TRBD2. Germline lookup yields CDR1 SGHRS and CDR2 YFSETQ. V was clipped by 0 bases and J by 0 bases; unmatched bases: 3. This CDR3 region has 16 residues. The CDR3 nucleotides are TGCGCCAGCAGCTTGGAACTAGCGGGGATCTCCTACGAGCAGTACTTC. This gives the protein CASSLELAGISYEQYF.